A selection of T cell receptor beta chains follows, all from one sample in a study of patients and donors after allogeneic stem cell transplantation. TCRdb itself ran the RT-PCR reads through MiXCR, one entry per CDR3 protein. The sample carries under 200,000 distinct CDR3 sequences, 30% recorded once. The sequenced sample consisted of blood, either unsorted or a sorted T cell fraction (not recorded which). The receptor source for this set is a human donor who was either an allogeneic HSCT recipient or a stem cell or donor lymphocyte infusion donor (not recorded which). It is not recorded whose cells these are; they may come from a transplant donor. The CDR3 runs from the conserved cysteine through the conserved F or W. D genes are given only for firm matches. Not all rows give a size; the values are once, few, many and, for expanded clones, a class.

clone size	V gene	D gene	J gene	CDR3 DNA	CDR3 protein
once	TRBV7-2	-	TRBJ2-3	TGTGCCAGCAGCTTTTTCCCTTCAGATACGCAGTATTTT	CASSFFPSDTQYF
few	TRBV27	-	TRBJ1-6	TGTGCCAGCAGTTTATCGTCCCAGCGGACACCGCTCCACTTT	CASSLSSQRTPLHF
few	TRBV12-3/TRBV12-4	TRBD1	TRBJ2-1	TGTGCCAGCAGCTCATTACAGGGGGATGAGCAGTTCTTC	CASSSLQGDEQFF
few	TRBV18	-	TRBJ2-7	TGTGCCAGCTCACCGGGGCAGGGGGGGACCTACGAGCAGTACTTC	CASSPGQGGTYEQYF
-	TRBV29-1	-	TRBJ2-3	TGCAGCGTTGAAACGGAAGATACGCAGTATTTT	CSVETEDTQYF
-	TRBV20-1	-	TRBJ1-1	TGCAGTGCTAATATTAGGGCAGGCACTGAAGCTTTCTTT	CSANIRAGTEAFF
many	TRBV28	-	TRBJ1-2	TGTGCCAGCAGCTTGCATCGCAGGGCGAGCTATGGCTACACCTTC	CASSLHRRASYGYTF
-	TRBV10-3	TRBD1	TRBJ1-6	TGTGCCATCAACAGGGGCCCTAATTCACCCCTCCACTTT	CAINRGPNSPLHF
-	TRBV6-2/TRBV6-3	-	TRBJ2-5	TGTGCCAGCAGTCCTCGGGCGGGAATGGAGACCCAGTACTTC	CASSPRAGMETQYF
-	TRBV15	-	TRBJ1-5	TGTGCCACCAGCAGGACAGGTTCCTCGGGTCAGCCCCAGCATTTT	CATSRTGSSGQPQHF
-	TRBV20-1	-	TRBJ1-5	TGCAGTGCCGCGGGACACCTGAATCAGCCCCAGCATTTT	CSAAGHLNQPQHF
-	TRBV20-1	-	TRBJ2-7	TGCAGTGCCCCTTGGCGGGGCCAGTCCTACGAGCAGTACTTC	CSAPWRGQSYEQYF
few	TRBV6-6	TRBD2	TRBJ2-6	TGTGCCAGCAGTTACTCGACTAGCGGGAGGGCCAGTTCTGGGGCCAACGTCCTGACTTTC	CASSYSTSGRASSGANVLTF
-	TRBV10-3	-	TRBJ2-3	TGTGCCATCAGTGAGTCCGGAGCCACAGATACGCAGTATTTT	CAISESGATDTQYF
few	TRBV20-1	TRBD2	TRBJ2-7	TGCAGTGTGCCGCGATCCGGCGGGAGCTACGAGCAGTACTTC	CSVPRSGGSYEQYF
few	TRBV4-2	-	TRBJ2-7	TGTGCCAGCAGCCCTAGACAGAAGTTCTACGAGCAGTACTTC	CASSPRQKFYEQYF
-	TRBV10-1	TRBD2	TRBJ2-3	TGCGCCAGCACAGAGGGGAGGGGCACAGATACGCAGTATTTT	CASTEGRGTDTQYF
few	TRBV27	-	TRBJ1-1	TGTGCCAGCAGTTTCGTAAGGGGGATAGCTTTCTTT	CASSFVRGIAFF
few	TRBV29-1	-	TRBJ1-4	TGCAGCGTTTCCCAGGGAAGGTCGCCTGAAAAACTGTTTTTT	CSVSQGRSPEKLFF
-	TRBV5-1	TRBD2	TRBJ2-1	TGCGCCAGCAGCCTGAAGGGGAGGGGAGTGGGTGAGCAGTTCTTC	CASSLKGRGVGEQFF
-	TRBV5-1	-	TRBJ2-1	TGCGCCAGCAGCTTGGAAGTCAGGCAAAATGAGCAGTTCTTC	CASSLEVRQNEQFF
few	TRBV28	TRBD1	TRBJ2-7	TGTGCCAGCAGTTCCACCGGGACAGGGGGCAACGAGCAGTACTTC	CASSSTGTGGNEQYF
-	TRBV7-9	TRBD2	TRBJ2-5	TGTGCCAGCAGCTTCGTCGTCAGGACTAGCGGGAGGAGAGAGACCCAGTACTTC	CASSFVVRTSGRRETQYF
-	TRBV20-1	-	TRBJ2-6	TGCAGTGCTCGGGGAACTGGGGCCAACGTCCTGACTTTC	CSARGTGANVLTF
-	TRBV5-1	TRBD1	TRBJ2-7	TGCGCCAGCAGCACGTGGACAGGCGAGCAGTACTTC	CASSTWTGEQYF
few	TRBV5-6	TRBD1	TRBJ1-4	TGTGCCAGCAGCTTCGTGGCAGGGGGTGCAACTAATGAAAAACTGTTTTTT	CASSFVAGGATNEKLFF
-	TRBV20-1	-	TRBJ2-2	TGCAGTGCTAGAGTATCAGGGACAGCGGGCACCGGGGAGCTGTTTTTT	CSARVSGTAGTGELFF
-	TRBV12-3/TRBV12-4	TRBD1	TRBJ1-4	TGTGCCAGCAGTTCATCTCGGACAGGGCGAGGAGAAAAACTGTTTTTT	CASSSSRTGRGEKLFF
-	TRBV6-1	-	TRBJ1-1	TGTGCCAGTCGGAACCAGCCGAACACTGAAGCTTTCTTT	CASRNQPNTEAFF
few	TRBV20-1	-	TRBJ2-3	TGCAGTGCTAGTGGTCTAGCGACTAGCACAGATACGCAGTATTTT	CSASGLATSTDTQYF
-	TRBV5-5	-	TRBJ2-5	TGTGCCAGCAGCTTTGGGCTGGAGACCCAGTACTTC	CASSFGLETQYF
-	TRBV11-3	-	TRBJ2-4	TGTGCCAGCAGCCTTGACAGGAAAAACATTCAGTACTTC	CASSLDRKNIQYF
few	TRBV6-1	-	TRBJ1-2	TGTGCCAGCAAGACCACCTCCGGGACCCCAGTATCTGGCTACACCTTC	CASKTTSGTPVSGYTF
many	TRBV4-3	-	TRBJ1-2	TGCGCCAGCAGCCAAGATGGTTACGTGTGGCAGGACCTCTATGGCTACACCTTC	CASSQDGYVWQDLYGYTF
few	TRBV6-5	TRBD1	TRBJ1-2	TGTGCCAGCAGAATCGATTACCGGGACAGGGAGGACTATGGCTACACCTTC	CASRIDYRDREDYGYTF
few	TRBV10-3	-	TRBJ2-1	TGTGCCATCAGTGAGTCTGCAACAGAGATCTACAATGAGCAGTTCTTC	CAISESATEIYNEQFF
-	TRBV5-6	TRBD1	TRBJ1-2	TGTGCCAGCAGCCCTTTGGACAGGGGCTATGGCTACACCTTC	CASSPLDRGYGYTF